The clone carrying this T cell receptor (beta chain) has a count of ten or more. Its antigen is not identified. There were no patients who had received any treatment before thyroid surgery. The data were taken from a study of metastatic and nonmetastatic thyroid tumors. Study details: Repertoires of blood and of tissue (tumor or nodule) from malignant and benign thyroid patients were compared. Overall study findings and caveats: Benign nodules reportedly had significantly lower TCR beta diversity than malignant thyroid tumors in blood and tumor.

The CDR3 length is 12 residues. CDR1 SNHLY and CDR2 FYNNEI come from the germline V gene. Trimming removed 5 bases at V and 5 bases at J, with 9 bases between. In the source study's methods: The study built a papillary thyroid cancer distant-metastasis classifier from CDR3 differences across clinicopathological groups. TCRdb re-analyzed the PCR reads through MiXCR. In this record, the V and J calls reflect TCRdb's handling and not the investigators' own analysis. The sample holds tens of thousands of clones, approximately 19% seen once. Sample: blood. The TCR comes from a female donor with papillary thyroid cancer or a benign thyroid nodule (not recorded which). Some clones in this sample may be carry-over from other donors' samples. This sequence joins TRBV2 and TRBJ1-1, with a weak D call TRBD1 (5 bases). Here the CDR3 reads CASSPRGTEAFF. The CDR3 nucleotides read TGTGCCAGCAGTCCTCGGGGGACTGAAGCTTTCTTT.